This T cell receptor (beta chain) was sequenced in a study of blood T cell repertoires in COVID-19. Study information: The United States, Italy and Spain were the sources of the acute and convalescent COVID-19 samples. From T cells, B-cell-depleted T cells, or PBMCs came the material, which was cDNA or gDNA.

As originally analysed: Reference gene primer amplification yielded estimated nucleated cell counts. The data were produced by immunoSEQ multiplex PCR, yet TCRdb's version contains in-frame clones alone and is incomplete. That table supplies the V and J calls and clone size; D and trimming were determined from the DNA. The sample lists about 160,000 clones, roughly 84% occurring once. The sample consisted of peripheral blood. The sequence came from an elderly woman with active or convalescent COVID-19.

Here the CDR3 DNA reads TGTGCCAGCAGTTTACAGGGGTTCAGGGGCTACACCTTC. This gives the protein CASSLQGFRGYTF. The rearrangement joins TRBV12-3 or TRBV12-4 to TRBJ1-2, with D perhaps TRBD1 (6 bases). V shed 2 bases and J shed 8 bases, with 12 bases lying between them. The CDR3 has 13 residues.